This entry is about one T cell receptor beta chain. Its target antigen remains unknown. Per-nucleotide qualities are absent, and no much larger clonotype sits a single base away. The germline V gene yields MDHEN for CDR1 and SYDVKM for CDR2. The CDR3 covers 14 residues, taking in both the cysteine and the phenylalanine. Only CDR3 DNA remains: 42 bases, in frame from the first base. Deletion took 3 bases off V and 10 bases off J, with a span of 15 bases between the germline ends. Collaborating institutions collected whole blood in K2EDTA tubes following their own protocols. For TCRbeta analysis, collaborator samples were shipped as frozen whole blood, as isolated PBMCs, or as DNA extracted from either sample type. These data are taken from a study of blood T cell repertoires in COVID-19 (dated by TCRdb to between 2020 and 2021). Background on the whole study: Samples from collaborators originated in the United States, Italy and Spain and spanned both the acute and convalescent phases of COVID-19. The material from the prospective study consisted of cDNA or gDNA derived from T cells, B-cell-depleted T cells, or PBMCs. The dataset comprised deeply sampled blood TCRbeta repertoires from subjects exposed to, actively infected with, or recovered from COVID-19. The repertoires were released in a freely available public database intended as a resource for research on the immune response to SARS-CoV-2. The samples were drawn from the first 160 participants of the ongoing ImmuneRACE study and from 1,254 subjects provided by 6 global collaborators. Nearly every sample came with metadata listing a de-identified subject ID, COVID-19 status, age in years and sex. HLA class I and class II types, where available, came from metadata supplied by the sample provider rather than from assay-based typing. General findings and caveats noted by the study authors: The amount of clinical and demographic metadata varied by source and participant and was provided uncurated.

The immunoSEQ Assay, a bias-controlled multiplex PCR, was used to amplify TCRbeta CDR3 regions from genomic DNA. For the original study's pipeline: The number of nucleated cells in each sample was estimated from the amplification of reference gene primers within the assay. To quantify the absolute abundance of each unique TCRbeta CDR3 rearrangement, sequence reads were collapsed and filtered. For each sample, productive Simpson clonality was calculated as the square root of Simpson's diversity index across productive rearrangements. TCRdb took this table from immuneACCESS and kept in-frame rearrangements with V and J called. Such tables lack part of the clones; where checked against another copy, unresolved V genes explain under half of the gap, and the rest is unexplained. V, J and clone size were drawn from that table, and D and trimming were deduced from the DNA. This sample lists some 200,000 clones; approximately 80% were detected once. The top ten clones comprise roughly 13% of the sample.

The TCR was taken from a human donor in a cohort sampled during active COVID-19. The sequence joins TRBV28 to TRBJ1-4; the best D guess is TRBD1, with 5 bases matching. Sequenced sample: peripheral blood. This receptor carries the CDR3 CASSLPPGGRKLFF. In nucleotide form, the sequence is TGTGCCAGCAGTTTGCCCCCCGGGGGAAGAAAACTGTTTTTT.